This entry features one T cell receptor (beta chain) sequence. These data are taken from a study of blood T cell repertoires in COVID-19. TCRdb's copy holds only in-frame clones and misses some; the assay was immunoSEQ multiplex PCR. The sample records some 420,000 clones, approximately 90% being singletons. The germline V gene has CDR1 GTSNPN and CDR2 SVGIG (reference sequence). The CDR3 has 16 amino acids. V was clipped by 2 bases and J by 3 bases, with 20 bases between them. The receptor's source is a man aged 25 to 40 who had recovered from COVID-19. The sample consisted of PBMCs or T cells enriched from blood (not recorded which). The J gene is TRBJ2-7, the V gene TRBV30; perhaps TRBD1 as D (6 bases). The CDR3 region is CAWSSIGGTSDYEQYF. The CDR3 DNA reads as TGTGCCTGGAGTTCCATCGGTGGGACATCCGACTACGAGCAGTACTTC.